The sequence of this TCR beta chain was determined in a study of cytomegalovirus exposure and HLA in healthy donors. The primer mix had 60 Vbeta and 13 Jbeta primers. The table came from immunoSEQ multiplex PCR; TCRdb's copy has only in-frame clones and leaves some out. Of 170,000 or so clones listed, about 88% were seen once; the top ten hold just under 2%. Per germline, CDR1 MDHEN and CDR2 SYDVKM. The CDR3 contains 14 residues. The V end was cut by 6 bases, the J end by 6 bases, with 15 bases between. About this clone itself: Its antigen remains unknown.

Study results and caveats: According to a later analysis, donors in an Asian-associated ancestry cluster reportedly had fewer N-insertions than the roughly 640-donor mean. Because they were indistinguishable, some V segments, including TRBV6-2 and TRBV6-3, were excluded.

The clonotype comes from a woman aged 18-30 years in good health and CMV-seronegative. V usage is TRBV28 and J usage is TRBJ2-4, with D possibly being TRBD2 (5 bases). The sequencing sample was made of PBMCs. The CDR3 loop is CASSTGGQLNIQYF. CDR3 in DNA: TGTGCCAGCAGCACGGGCGGGCAGTTAAACATTCAGTACTTC.